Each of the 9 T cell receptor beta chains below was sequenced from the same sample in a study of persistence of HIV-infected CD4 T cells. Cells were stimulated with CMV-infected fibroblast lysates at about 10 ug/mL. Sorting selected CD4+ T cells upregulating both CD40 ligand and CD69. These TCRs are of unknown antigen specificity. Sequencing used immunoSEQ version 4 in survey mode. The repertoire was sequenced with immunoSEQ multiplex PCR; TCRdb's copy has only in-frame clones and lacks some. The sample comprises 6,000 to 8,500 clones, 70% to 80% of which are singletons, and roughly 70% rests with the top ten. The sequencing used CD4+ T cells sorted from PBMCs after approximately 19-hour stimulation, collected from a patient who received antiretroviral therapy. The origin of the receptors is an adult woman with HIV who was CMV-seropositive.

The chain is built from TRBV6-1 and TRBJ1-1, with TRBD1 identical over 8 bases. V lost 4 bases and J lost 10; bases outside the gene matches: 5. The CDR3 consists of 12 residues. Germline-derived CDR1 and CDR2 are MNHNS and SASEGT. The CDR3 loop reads CASSAQGVAAFF. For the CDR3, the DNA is TGTGCCAGCAGTGCACAGGGGGTGGCAGCTTTCTTT.

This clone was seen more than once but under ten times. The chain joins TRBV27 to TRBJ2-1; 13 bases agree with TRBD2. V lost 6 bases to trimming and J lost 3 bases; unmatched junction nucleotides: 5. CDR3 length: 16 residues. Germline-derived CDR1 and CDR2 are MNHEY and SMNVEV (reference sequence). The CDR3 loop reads CASRLAGGPGYNEQFF. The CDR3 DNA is TGTGCCAGCAGACTAGCGGGAGGGCCGGGCTACAATGAGCAGTTCTTC.

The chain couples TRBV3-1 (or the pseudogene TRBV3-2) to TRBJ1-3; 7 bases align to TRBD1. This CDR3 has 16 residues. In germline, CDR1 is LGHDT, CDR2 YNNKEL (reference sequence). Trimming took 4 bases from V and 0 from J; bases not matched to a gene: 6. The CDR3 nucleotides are TGTGCCAGCAGCCGATGGACAGGTATCTCTGGAAACACCATATATTTT. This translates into CASSRWTGISGNTIYF.

In nucleotides, the CDR3 is TGTGCCAGCAGCTTAGATCGGGGGCGGGAGCAGTTCTTC. Translation gives CASSLDRGREQFF. The rearrangement uses TRBV7-3 and TRBJ2-1; either TRBD1 or TRBD2 may fit D (6 bases each). This CDR3 region has 13 residues. V gave up 2 bases and J gave up 10 bases, with 12 bases separating them. In germline, CDR1 is SGHTA, CDR2 FQGTGA. Complete variable domain (other parts from reference TRBV7-3 and TRBJ2-1): GAGVSQTPSNKVTEKGKYVELRCDPISGHTALYWYRQSLGQGPEFLIYFQGTGAADDSGLPNDRFFAVRPEGSVSTLKIQRTERGDSAVYLCASSLDRGREQFFGPGTRLTVL.

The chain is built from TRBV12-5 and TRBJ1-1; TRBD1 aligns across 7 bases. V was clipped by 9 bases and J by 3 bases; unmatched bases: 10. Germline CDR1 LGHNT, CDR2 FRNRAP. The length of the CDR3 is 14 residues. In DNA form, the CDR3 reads TGTGCTAGCGGACAACAGGGGCAGGACACTGAAGCTTTCTTT. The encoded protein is CASGQQGQDTEAFF.

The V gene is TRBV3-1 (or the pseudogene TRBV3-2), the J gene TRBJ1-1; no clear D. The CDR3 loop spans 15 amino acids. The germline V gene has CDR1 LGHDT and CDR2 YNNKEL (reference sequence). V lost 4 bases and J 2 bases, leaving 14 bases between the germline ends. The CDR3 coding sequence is TGTGCCAGCAGCCTCGGTGGGAGGGAAAACACTGAAGCTTTCTTT. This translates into CASSLGGRENTEAFF.

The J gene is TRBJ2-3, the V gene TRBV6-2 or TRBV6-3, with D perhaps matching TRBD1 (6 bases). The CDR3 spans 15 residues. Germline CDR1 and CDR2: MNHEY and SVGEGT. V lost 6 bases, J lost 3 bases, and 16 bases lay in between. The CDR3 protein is CASSQPGAGTDTQYF. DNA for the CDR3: TGTGCCAGCAGCCAACCAGGGGCGGGTACAGATACGCAGTATTTT.

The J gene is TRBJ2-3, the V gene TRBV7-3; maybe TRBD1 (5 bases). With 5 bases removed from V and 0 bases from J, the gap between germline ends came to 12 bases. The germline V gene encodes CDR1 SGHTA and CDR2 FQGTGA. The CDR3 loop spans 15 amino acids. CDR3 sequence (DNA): TGTGCCAGCAGCCTAGACAGACCTAGCACAGATACGCAGTATTTT. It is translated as CASSLDRPSTDTQYF.

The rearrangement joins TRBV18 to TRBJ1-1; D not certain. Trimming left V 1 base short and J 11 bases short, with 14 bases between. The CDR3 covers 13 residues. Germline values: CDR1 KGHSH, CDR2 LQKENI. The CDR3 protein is CASSPQSGEKAFF. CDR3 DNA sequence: TGTGCCAGCTCACCACAAAGCGGAGAGAAGGCTTTCTTT.